These 11 T cell receptor beta chains were all obtained from the same sample, sequenced in a study of shared clonotypes between healthy human individuals. Profiled with immunoSEQ multiplex PCR; TCRdb holds only in-frame clones, not every one. The table has about 1.4 million clones, roughly 96% seen once. Input material: naive CD4+ T cells sorted from blood. Sample subset: CD45RA+ positively selected. Receptors originate from a man younger than 40 in good health.

This clone was observed once. The gene calls are TRBV19 and TRBJ2-3; TRBD1 or TRBD2 may be the D gene (6 bases each). Deletions cut 7 bases from V and 6 bases from J, with 20 bases between. This CDR3 is built from 15 residues. From germline, CDR1 is LNHDA and CDR2 SQIVND (reference sequence). Written as DNA, the CDR3 is TGTGCCAGTAATAGTCGGCGGGGAACAGGGGATACGCAGTATTTT. As protein: CASNSRRGTGDTQYF.

This chain joins TRBV5-1 and TRBJ2-7; D gene unclear. Trimming took off 4 bases at V and 4 bases at J, with 15 bases between the two ends. The CDR3 is 14 residues long. The germline V gene has CDR1 SGHRS and CDR2 YFSETQ. CDR3 loop: CASSMTGSQYEQYF. The CDR3 DNA reads TGCGCCAGCAGCATGACCGGGTCGCAATACGAGCAGTACTTC.

The chain links TRBV27 to TRBJ2-1; 9 positions match TRBD2. The ends lost 5 bases at V and 0 bases at J; junction bases unmatched: 14. Germline V gene sequence: CDR1 MNHEY, CDR2 SMNVEV (reference sequence). CDR3 length: 19 amino acids. The CDR3 DNA follows: TGTGCCAGCAGTCCCCATTATCGGACTAGCGAGAGCTCCTACAATGAGCAGTTCTTC. Residues: CASSPHYRTSESSYNEQFF.

For this clone: Other nucleotide sequences from this sample produce the same CDR3. The V and J genes are TRBV5-1 and TRBJ2-6; D is possibly TRBD2 (5 bases). Trimming stripped 0 bases from V and 4 bases from J, with 14 bases between. This CDR3 is 17 amino acids long. Germline-derived CDR1 and CDR2 are SGHRS and YFSETQ. The CDR3 DNA reads as TGCGCCAGCAGCTTGGCGGGGTCCATATCCGGGGCCAACGTCCTGACTTTC. As protein: CASSLAGSISGANVLTF. The whole variable domain, filled in from reference TRBV5-1 and TRBJ2-6, reads KAGVTQTPRYLIKTRGQQVTLSCSPISGHRSVSWYQQTPGQGLQFLFEYFSETQRNKGNFPGRFSGRQFSNSRSEMNVSTLELGDSALYLCASSLAGSISGANVLTFGAGSRLTVL.

The chain links TRBV11-2 to TRBJ1-2; the match to TRBD1 covers 7 bases. Trimming removed 8 bases from V and 2 bases from J; junction bases left unmatched: 8. The germline V gene has CDR1 SGHAT and CDR2 FQNNGV. The CDR3 has 14 residues. CDR3 amino acids: CASGGQTDNYGYTF. CDR3 bases: TGTGCCAGCGGGGGACAGACAGACAACTATGGCTACACCTTC.

With regard to this clone: The same CDR3 arises from other DNA sequences in this sample as well. This chain links TRBV6-1 with TRBJ2-1, with D possibly being TRBD1 (6 bases). CDR3 size: 13 residues. V dropped 8 bases and J dropped 1 base, with 9 bases sitting between them. Per germline, CDR1 MNHNS and CDR2 SASEGT. Written as DNA, the CDR3 is TGTGCCAGCTCCAGGGGTTCCTACAATGAGCAGTTCTTC. This encodes CASSRGSYNEQFF.

This clone has more than one count but fewer than ten. The chain employs TRBV5-5 and TRBJ2-7; no firm D call. V gave up 4 bases and J gave up 5 bases, with 13 bases separating them. This CDR3 region has 13 residues. The germline V gene has CDR1 SGHKS and CDR2 YYEKEE (reference sequence). The CDR3 is CASSPGWPDEQYF. CDR3 DNA sequence: TGTGCCAGCAGCCCCGGGTGGCCGGACGAGCAGTACTTC.

The chain is built from TRBV6-5 and TRBJ2-7; unclear D gene. Trimming cost V 2 bases and J 2 bases, with 7 bases left between them. Per the germline V gene, CDR1 is MNHEY and CDR2 is SVGAGI. The CDR3 length is 13 residues. For the CDR3, the DNA is TGTGCCAGCAGTTACCGAATCGCCTACGAGCAGTACTTC. Translated: CASSYRIAYEQYF.

This clone occurred once. This chain links TRBV5-6 with TRBJ2-2, with 8 nucleotides matching TRBD2. From germline, CDR1 is SGHDT and CDR2 YYEEEE. This CDR3 has 16 residues. V shed 3 bases, J shed 5 bases, and the junction held 9 bases outside the gene matches. The CDR3 nucleotides are TGTGCCAGCAGCTCCACTACTAGCGGTTGGACCGGGGAGCTGTTTTTT. Protein: CASSSTTSGWTGELFF. Variable domain in full (rest from reference TRBV5-6 and TRBJ2-2): DAGVTQSPTHLIKTRGQQVTLRCSPKSGHDTVSWYQQALGQGPQFIFQYYEEEERQRGNFPDRFSGHQFPNYSSELNVNALLLGDSALYLCASSSTTSGWTGELFFGEGSRLTVL.

V is TRBV19 and J is TRBJ2-7; a weak D match, TRBD2 (5 bases). This CDR3 is built from 14 residues. Germline CDR1 LNHDA, CDR2 SQIVND (reference sequence). The V end was cut by 3 bases, the J end by 1 base, with 10 bases between. The CDR3 is CASSISSASYEQYF. The CDR3 coding sequence is TGTGCCAGTAGTATTAGTAGCGCTTCCTACGAGCAGTACTTC.

CDR3: CASRATKLKANQPQHF. In DNA form, the CDR3 reads TGTGCCAGCAGAGCTACCAAGCTCAAGGCCAATCAGCCCCAGCATTTT. V is TRBV27 and J is TRBJ1-5; D is ambiguous. Germline lookup yields CDR1 MNHEY and CDR2 SMNVEV (reference sequence). The CDR3 is made up of 16 amino acids. The V end was cut by 6 bases, the J end by 3 bases, with 18 bases between.